This T cell receptor beta chain was obtained from a study of vaccination and CD4 T cells after COVID-19. Comment on this clonotype: The antigen is undetermined.

Treatment given: approximately 9-day PBMC culture with coronavirus spike peptide pools or control peptides (ViraFEST assay). By negative selection, CD4+ T cells were isolated once culture had run for less than 13 days. V dropped 5 bases and J dropped 3; count of bases not matched to a gene: 4. The germline V gene has CDR1 SGHAT and CDR2 FQNNGV. The CDR3 totals 16 residues. An Oncomine TCR Beta short-read assay was used to sequence the DNA from cultured CD4+ T cells. TCRdb used MiXCR to reprocess the PCR reads, holding one entry per CDR3 protein. The repertoire holds more than 15,000 distinct CDR3 sequences, roughly 31% seen once, with around 16% in the top ten.

Sequencing was carried out using cultured CD4+ T cells from blood. This chain connects TRBV11-2 to TRBJ2-1, with 13 bases lining up with TRBD2. The clonotype originates from a human donor with COVID-19. The CDR3 nucleotides are TGTGCCAGCAGCCCGCGACTAGCGGGGGGCTACAATGAGCAGTTCTTC. Its protein product is CASSPRLAGGYNEQFF.